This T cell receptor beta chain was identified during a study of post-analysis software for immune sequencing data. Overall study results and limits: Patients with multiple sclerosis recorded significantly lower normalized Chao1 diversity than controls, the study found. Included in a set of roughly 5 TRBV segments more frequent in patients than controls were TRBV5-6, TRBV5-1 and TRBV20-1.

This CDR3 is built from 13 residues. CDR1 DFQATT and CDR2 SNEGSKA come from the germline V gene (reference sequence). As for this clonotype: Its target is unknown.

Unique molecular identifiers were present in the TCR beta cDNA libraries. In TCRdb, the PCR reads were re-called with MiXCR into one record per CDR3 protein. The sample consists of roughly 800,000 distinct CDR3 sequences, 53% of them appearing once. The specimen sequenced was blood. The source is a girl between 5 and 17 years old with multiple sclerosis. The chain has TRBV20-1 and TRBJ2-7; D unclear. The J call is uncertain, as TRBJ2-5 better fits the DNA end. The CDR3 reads CSALPVSVETQYF. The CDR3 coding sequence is TGCAGTGCTCTACCAGTCTCGGTTGAGACCCAGTACTTC.